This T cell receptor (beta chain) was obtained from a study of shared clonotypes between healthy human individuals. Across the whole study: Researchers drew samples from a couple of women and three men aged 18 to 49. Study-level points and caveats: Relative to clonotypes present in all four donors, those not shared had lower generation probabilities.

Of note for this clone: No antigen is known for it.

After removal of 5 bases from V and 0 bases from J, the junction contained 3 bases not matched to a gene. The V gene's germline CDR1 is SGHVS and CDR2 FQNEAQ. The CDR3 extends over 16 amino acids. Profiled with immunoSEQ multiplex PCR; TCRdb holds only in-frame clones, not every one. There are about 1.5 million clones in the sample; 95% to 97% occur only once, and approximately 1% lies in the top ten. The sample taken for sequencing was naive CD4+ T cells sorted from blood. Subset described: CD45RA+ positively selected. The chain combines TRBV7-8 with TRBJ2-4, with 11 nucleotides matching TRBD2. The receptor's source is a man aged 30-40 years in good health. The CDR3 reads CASSVLAGVAKNIQYF. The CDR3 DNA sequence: TGTGCCAGCAGCGTACTAGCGGGGGTAGCCAAAAACATTCAGTACTTC.